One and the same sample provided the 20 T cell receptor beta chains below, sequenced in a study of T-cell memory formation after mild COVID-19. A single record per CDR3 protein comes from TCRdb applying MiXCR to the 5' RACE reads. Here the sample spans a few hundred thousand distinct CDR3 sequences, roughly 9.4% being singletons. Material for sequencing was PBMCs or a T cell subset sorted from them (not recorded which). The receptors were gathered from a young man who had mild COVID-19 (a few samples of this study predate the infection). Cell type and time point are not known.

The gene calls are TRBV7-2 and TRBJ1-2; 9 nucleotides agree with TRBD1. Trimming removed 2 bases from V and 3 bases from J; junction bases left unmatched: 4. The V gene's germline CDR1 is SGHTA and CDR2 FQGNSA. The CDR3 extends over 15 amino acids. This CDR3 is CASSLLTGGDYGYTF. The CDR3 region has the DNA TGTGCCAGCAGCTTATTGACAGGGGGGGACTATGGCTACACCTTC.

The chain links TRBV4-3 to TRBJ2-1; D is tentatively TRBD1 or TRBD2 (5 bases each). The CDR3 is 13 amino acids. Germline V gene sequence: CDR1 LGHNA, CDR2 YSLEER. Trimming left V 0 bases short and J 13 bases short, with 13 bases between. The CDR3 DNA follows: TGCGCCAGCAGCCAAGAAAACGCCGGGGCTCAGTTCTTC. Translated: CASSQENAGAQFF.

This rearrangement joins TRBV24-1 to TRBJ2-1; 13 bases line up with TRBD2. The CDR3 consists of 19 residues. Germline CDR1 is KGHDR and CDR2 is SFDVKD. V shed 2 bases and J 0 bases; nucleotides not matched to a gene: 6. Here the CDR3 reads CATSDWTSGGTISYNEQFF. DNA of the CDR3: TGTGCCACCAGTGATTGGACTAGCGGGGGTACTATCTCCTACAATGAGCAGTTCTTC.

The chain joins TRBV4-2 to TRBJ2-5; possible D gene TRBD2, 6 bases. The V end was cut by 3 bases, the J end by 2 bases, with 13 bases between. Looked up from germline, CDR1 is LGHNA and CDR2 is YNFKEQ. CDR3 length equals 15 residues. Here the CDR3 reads CASSQGTSAQETQYF. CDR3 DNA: TGTGCCAGCAGCCAGGGGACTTCCGCGCAAGAGACCCAGTACTTC.

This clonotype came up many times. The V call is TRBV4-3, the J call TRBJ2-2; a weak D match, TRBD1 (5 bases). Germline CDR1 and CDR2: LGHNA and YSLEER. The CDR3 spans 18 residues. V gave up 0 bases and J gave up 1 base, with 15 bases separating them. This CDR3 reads CASSQEVARTLNTGELFF. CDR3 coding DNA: TGCGCCAGCAGCCAAGAAGTGGCCCGGACACTGAACACCGGGGAGCTGTTTTTT.

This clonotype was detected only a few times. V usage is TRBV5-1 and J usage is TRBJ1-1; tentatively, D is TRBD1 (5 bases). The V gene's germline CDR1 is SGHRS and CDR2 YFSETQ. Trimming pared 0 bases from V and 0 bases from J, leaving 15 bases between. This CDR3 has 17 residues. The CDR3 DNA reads TGCGCCAGCAGCTTGGGGATGACAGCTTACTTGAACACTGAAGCTTTCTTT. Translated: CASSLGMTAYLNTEAFF.

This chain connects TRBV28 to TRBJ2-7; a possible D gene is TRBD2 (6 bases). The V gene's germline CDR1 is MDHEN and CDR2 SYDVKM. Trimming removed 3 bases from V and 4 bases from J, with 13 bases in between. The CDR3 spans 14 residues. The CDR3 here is CASSFGGSRYEQYF. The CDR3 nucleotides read TGTGCCAGCAGTTTCGGGGGATCAAGGTACGAGCAGTACTTC.

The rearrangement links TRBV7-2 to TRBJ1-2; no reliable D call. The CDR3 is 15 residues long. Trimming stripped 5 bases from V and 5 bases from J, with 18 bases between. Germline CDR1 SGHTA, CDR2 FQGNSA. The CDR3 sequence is CASSLNSPGAYGYTF. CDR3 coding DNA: TGTGCCAGCAGCCTTAACAGCCCGGGCGCTTATGGCTACACCTTC.

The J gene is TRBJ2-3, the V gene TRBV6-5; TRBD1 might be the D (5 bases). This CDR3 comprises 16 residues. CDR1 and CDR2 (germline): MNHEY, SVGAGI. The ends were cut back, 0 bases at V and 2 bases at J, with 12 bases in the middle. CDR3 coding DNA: TGTGCCAGCAGTTACTCATACGGACACCTCACAGATACGCAGTATTTT. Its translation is CASSYSYGHLTDTQYF.

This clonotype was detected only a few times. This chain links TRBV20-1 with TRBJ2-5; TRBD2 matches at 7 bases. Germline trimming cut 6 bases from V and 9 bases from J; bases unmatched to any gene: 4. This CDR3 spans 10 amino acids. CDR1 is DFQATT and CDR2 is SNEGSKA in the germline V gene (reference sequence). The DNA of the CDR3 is TGCAGTGCCCGCCGGGGGGCCCAGTACTTC. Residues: CSARRGAQYF.

CDR3 nucleotides: TGTGCCAGCAGCGGAGACCCCCGGGGCGAGCAGTACTTC. Its protein product is CASSGDPRGEQYF. The rearrangement joins TRBV7-6 to TRBJ2-7, with a possible D match to TRBD2 (5 bases). Germline CDR1 reads SGHVS; CDR2 reads FNYEAQ. Trimming stripped 5 bases from V and 6 bases from J, with 14 bases between. The CDR3 is 13 residues long.

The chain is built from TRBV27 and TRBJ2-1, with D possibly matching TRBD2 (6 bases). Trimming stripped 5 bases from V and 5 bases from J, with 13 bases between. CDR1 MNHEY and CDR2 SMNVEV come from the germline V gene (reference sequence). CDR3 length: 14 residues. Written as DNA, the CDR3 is TGTGCCAGCAGTATGTTCGGGGGAAACAATGAGCAGTTCTTC. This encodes CASSMFGGNNEQFF.

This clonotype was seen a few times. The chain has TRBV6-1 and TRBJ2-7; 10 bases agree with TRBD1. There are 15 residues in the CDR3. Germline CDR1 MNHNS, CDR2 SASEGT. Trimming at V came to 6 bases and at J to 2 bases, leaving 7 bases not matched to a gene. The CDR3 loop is CASRETGGRPYEQYV. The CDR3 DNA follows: TGTGCCAGCAGAGAGACAGGGGGCAGGCCCTACGAGCAGTACGTC.

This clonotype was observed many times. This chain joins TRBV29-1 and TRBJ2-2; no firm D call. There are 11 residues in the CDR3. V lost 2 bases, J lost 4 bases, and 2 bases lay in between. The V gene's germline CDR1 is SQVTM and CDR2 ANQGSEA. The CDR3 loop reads CSVETTGELFF. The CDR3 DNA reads TGCAGCGTTGAAACCACCGGGGAGCTGTTTTTT.

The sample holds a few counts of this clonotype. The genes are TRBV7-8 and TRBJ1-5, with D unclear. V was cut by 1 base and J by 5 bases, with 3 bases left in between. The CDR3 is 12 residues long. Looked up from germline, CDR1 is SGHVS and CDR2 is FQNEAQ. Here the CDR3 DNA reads TGTGCCAGCAGCTTAGAGGATCAGCCCCAGCATTTT. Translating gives CASSLEDQPQHF.

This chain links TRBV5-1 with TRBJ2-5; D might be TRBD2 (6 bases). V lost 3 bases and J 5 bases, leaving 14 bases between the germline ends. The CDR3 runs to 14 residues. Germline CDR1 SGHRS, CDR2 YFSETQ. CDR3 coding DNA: TGCGCCAGCAGCTACACGGGGAGCGGGGAGACCCAGTACTTC. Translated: CASSYTGSGETQYF.

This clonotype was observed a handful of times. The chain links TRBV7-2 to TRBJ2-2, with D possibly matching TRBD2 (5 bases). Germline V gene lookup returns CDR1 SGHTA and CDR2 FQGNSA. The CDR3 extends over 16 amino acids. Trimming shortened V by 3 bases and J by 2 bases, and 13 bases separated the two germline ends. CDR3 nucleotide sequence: TGTGCCAGCAGCTTCCGGAGGATCGTAAACACCGGGGAGCTGTTTTTT. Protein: CASSFRRIVNTGELFF.

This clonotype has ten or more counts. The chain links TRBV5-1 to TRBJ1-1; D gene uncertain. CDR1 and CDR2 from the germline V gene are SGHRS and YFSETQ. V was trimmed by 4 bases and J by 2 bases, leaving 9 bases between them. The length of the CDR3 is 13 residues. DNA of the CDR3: TGCGCCAGCAGCGGTGACGGAAACACTGAAGCTTTCTTT. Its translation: CASSGDGNTEAFF.

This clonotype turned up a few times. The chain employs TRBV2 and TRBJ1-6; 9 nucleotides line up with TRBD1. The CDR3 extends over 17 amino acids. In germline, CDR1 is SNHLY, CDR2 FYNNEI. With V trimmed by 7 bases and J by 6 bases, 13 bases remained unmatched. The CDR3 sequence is CASTERPGQGLNSPLHF. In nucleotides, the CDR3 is TGTGCCAGCACCGAGAGGCCGGGACAGGGACTTAATTCACCCCTCCACTTT.

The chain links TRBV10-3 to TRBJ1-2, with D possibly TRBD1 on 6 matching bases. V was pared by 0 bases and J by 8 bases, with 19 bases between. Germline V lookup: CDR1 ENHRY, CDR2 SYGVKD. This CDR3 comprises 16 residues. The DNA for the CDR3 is TGTGCCATCAGTGAGTCGACCCGGGGGCTTCTGGACGGCTACACCTTC. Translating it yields CAISESTRGLLDGYTF.